Listed below are T cell receptor beta chains from one sample, sequenced in a study of early T cells in non-severe SARS-CoV-2 infection. TCRdb used MiXCR to reprocess the 5' RACE reads, holding one entry per CDR3 protein. The sample consists of some 98,000 distinct CDR3 sequences, around 16% of them appearing once. The sequencing input was whole blood. The receptors come from an adult who was a healthcare worker with PCR-confirmed SARS-CoV-2 infection or an uninfected control (not recorded which). Each CDR3 is given with its conserved first and last residue. Fields, in order: D gene, clone size, J gene, V gene, CDR3 DNA, CDR3 protein. The D gene is left open where the match is weak. The listing skips clone size in some rows; elsewhere it reads once, few, many or a size class.

d_gene: .; abundance: .; j_gene: TRBJ2-1; v_gene: TRBV4-3; CDR3nt: TGCGCCAGCAGCCAAGATCTAACTAGCCATGAGCAGTTCTTC; CDR3aa: CASSQDLTSHEQFF
d_gene: .; abundance: .; j_gene: TRBJ2-3; v_gene: TRBV6-5; CDR3nt: TGTGCCAGCAGCTCAGGTAGTAGCGGCACAGATACGCAGTATTTT; CDR3aa: CASSSGSSGTDTQYF
d_gene: .; abundance: .; j_gene: TRBJ2-6; v_gene: TRBV29-1; CDR3nt: TGCAGCGTTTATACAGGGGCCAACGTCCTGACTTTC; CDR3aa: CSVYTGANVLTF
d_gene: .; abundance: few; j_gene: TRBJ2-1; v_gene: TRBV9; CDR3nt: TGTGCCAGCAGCGTATCCGGATCTGGCTACAATGAGCAGTTCTTC; CDR3aa: CASSVSGSGYNEQFF
d_gene: TRBD1; abundance: few; j_gene: TRBJ1-6; v_gene: TRBV27; CDR3nt: TGTGCCAGCAGTTTACGGGATCAGGGGGTTTCACCCCTCCACTTT; CDR3aa: CASSLRDQGVSPLHF
d_gene: TRBD1; abundance: many; j_gene: TRBJ2-7; v_gene: TRBV18; CDR3nt: TGTGCCAGCTCACCAAAGGACAGGGGCGAGCAGTACTTC; CDR3aa: CASSPKDRGEQYF
d_gene: .; abundance: .; j_gene: TRBJ1-6; v_gene: TRBV9; CDR3nt: TGTGCCAGCAGCGTCACCGGGAGCTCCTATAATTCACCCCTCCACTTT; CDR3aa: CASSVTGSSYNSPLHF
d_gene: .; abundance: .; j_gene: TRBJ2-6; v_gene: TRBV28; CDR3nt: TGTGCCAGCAGTCGCTTCGGATCCTCTGGGGCCAACGTCCTGACTTTC; CDR3aa: CASSRFGSSGANVLTF
d_gene: .; abundance: .; j_gene: TRBJ2-7; v_gene: TRBV29-1; CDR3nt: TGCAGCGTTGTCGGGCCGGTGGGCGAGCAGTACTTC; CDR3aa: CSVVGPVGEQYF
d_gene: TRBD2; abundance: many; j_gene: TRBJ2-3; v_gene: TRBV11-2; CDR3nt: TGTGCCAGCAGCTTACGACTAGCTGGCAGCACAGATACGCAGTATTTT; CDR3aa: CASSLRLAGSTDTQYF
d_gene: .; abundance: few; j_gene: TRBJ1-1; v_gene: TRBV18; CDR3nt: TGTGCCAGCTCCCCCCTAGGGGGATTGAGCACTGAAGCTTTCTTT; CDR3aa: CASSPLGGLSTEAFF
d_gene: .; abundance: .; j_gene: TRBJ2-3; v_gene: TRBV9; CDR3nt: TGTGCCAGCAGCCTTATTACTTCGAGAGCCACAGATACGCAGTATTTT; CDR3aa: CASSLITSRATDTQYF
d_gene: .; abundance: .; j_gene: TRBJ1-1; v_gene: TRBV7-2; CDR3nt: TGTGCCAGCAGCCTTGGACGGTTCACAATGAACACTGAAGCTTTCTTT; CDR3aa: CASSLGRFTMNTEAFF
d_gene: .; abundance: .; j_gene: TRBJ2-2; v_gene: TRBV9; CDR3nt: TGTGCCAGCACCTACGACAGATACACCGGGGAGCTGTTTTTT; CDR3aa: CASTYDRYTGELFF
d_gene: TRBD1; abundance: .; j_gene: TRBJ1-2; v_gene: TRBV28; CDR3nt: TGTGCCAGCAGGGAAACAGGGGGCGAAGGCTATGGCTACACCTTC; CDR3aa: CASRETGGEGYGYTF
d_gene: TRBD2; abundance: .; j_gene: TRBJ2-1; v_gene: TRBV20-1; CDR3nt: TGCAGTGCTAGAGAAACAGCGGGAGGGCACAATGAGCAGTTCTTC; CDR3aa: CSARETAGGHNEQFF
d_gene: TRBD2; abundance: .; j_gene: TRBJ2-7; v_gene: TRBV11-2; CDR3nt: TGTGCCAGCACCCGGCTAGCGGGAGTGTACGAGCAGTACTTC; CDR3aa: CASTRLAGVYEQYF
d_gene: TRBD1; abundance: medium-sized; j_gene: TRBJ2-1; v_gene: TRBV29-1; CDR3nt: TGCAGCGCTGGGACAGAGTATTACAATGAGCAGTTCTTC; CDR3aa: CSAGTEYYNEQFF
d_gene: .; abundance: few; j_gene: TRBJ2-3; v_gene: TRBV6-5; CDR3nt: TGTGCCAGCAGCTTTGGACAGTCCCACACAGATACGCAGTATTTT; CDR3aa: CASSFGQSHTDTQYF
d_gene: TRBD1; abundance: few; j_gene: TRBJ2-7; v_gene: TRBV7-9; CDR3nt: TGTGCCAGCAGCTGGAAGGGACAGGGACCAAGCGAGCAGTACTTC; CDR3aa: CASSWKGQGPSEQYF
d_gene: .; abundance: .; j_gene: TRBJ2-3; v_gene: TRBV9; CDR3nt: TGTGCCAGCAGCGCAGCCACAGATACGCAGTATTTT; CDR3aa: CASSAATDTQYF
d_gene: .; abundance: many; j_gene: TRBJ1-4; v_gene: TRBV28; CDR3nt: TGTGCCAGCAGTTTGACAGGAGGGATTAGTGAAAAACTGTTTTTT; CDR3aa: CASSLTGGISEKLFF
d_gene: TRBD1; abundance: .; j_gene: TRBJ2-7; v_gene: TRBV20-1; CDR3nt: TGCAGTGCTAGAGATGAAGGGGGCTTTTACGAGCAGTACTTC; CDR3aa: CSARDEGGFYEQYF
d_gene: .; abundance: .; j_gene: TRBJ2-7; v_gene: TRBV5-1; CDR3nt: TGCGCCAGCAGCTCCGGTGGGGTGGGCGAGCAGTACTTC; CDR3aa: CASSSGGVGEQYF
d_gene: TRBD1; abundance: many; j_gene: TRBJ1-3; v_gene: TRBV29-1; CDR3nt: TGCAGCGTTTTCGACAGGGCTGCAAACACCATATATTTT; CDR3aa: CSVFDRAANTIYF
d_gene: .; abundance: .; j_gene: TRBJ2-1; v_gene: TRBV5-6; CDR3nt: TGTGCCAGCAGCTTGGGAGGCGGGGTATTCTACAATGAGCAGTTCTTC; CDR3aa: CASSLGGGVFYNEQFF
d_gene: TRBD1; abundance: few; j_gene: TRBJ2-2; v_gene: TRBV6-2/TRBV6-3; CDR3nt: TGTGCCAGCAACGACGGGACAGCGGACGCCGGGGAGCTGTTTTTT; CDR3aa: CASNDGTADAGELFF
d_gene: .; abundance: few; j_gene: TRBJ2-7; v_gene: TRBV3-1; CDR3nt: TGTGCCAGCAGCCAAGAGCGACAAACTGCGTCCTACGAGCAGTACTTC; CDR3aa: CASSQERQTASYEQYF